Listed below are T cell receptor beta chains from one sample, sequenced in a study of T cell repertoires in cytomegalovirus infection. MiXCR, applied by TCRdb to the reads, yields one record per CDR3 protein. The table records 270,000 or so distinct CDR3 sequences, around 15% of them present only once. Sequenced input: CD8+ T cells from PBMCs. The source is a human donor in good health (CMV status not recorded). Some clones in this sample may be carry-over from other donors' samples. CDR3s include the opening cysteine and the closing phenylalanine or tryptophan. The D gene is left open where the match is weak. Only part of the rows carry a size: once, few, many, or a class if the clone is expanded.

TRBV20-1,NA,NA,TRBJ2-7,TGCAGTGCCCCGGACTACTCCTACGAGCAGTACTTC,CSAPDYSYEQYF
TRBV28,many,NA,TRBJ2-1,TGTGCCAGCAGCAAGGTTGGGCACAATGAGCAGTTCTTC,CASSKVGHNEQFF
TRBV7-9,many,NA,TRBJ1-2,TGTGCCAGCAGCTTCGTTTCGGCCTTCGAAGACTATGGCTACACCTTC,CASSFVSAFEDYGYTF
TRBV14,few,TRBD1,TRBJ1-6,TGTGCCAGCAGCCACGAAGCAGGGGGCACCTATAATTCACCCCTCCACTTT,CASSHEAGGTYNSPLHF
TRBV6-1,few,NA,TRBJ2-1,TGTGCCAGCAAGACCTGGGGGTTCTCGTCCTACAATGAGCAGTTCTTC,CASKTWGFSSYNEQFF
TRBV6-5,few,NA,TRBJ1-1,TGTGCCAGCAGTCCCCAGGGTGAAACTGAAGCTTTCTTT,CASSPQGETEAFF
TRBV9,NA,NA,TRBJ2-3,TGTGCCAGCAGCCCGACGGGACTTTTCACAGATACGCAGTATTTT,CASSPTGLFTDTQYF
TRBV7-2,many,TRBD2,TRBJ2-7,TGTGCCAGCAGCTTAGCGGCTAGCGGGATAAAATTTTACGAGCAGTACTTC,CASSLAASGIKFYEQYF
TRBV6-2/TRBV6-3,NA,TRBD2,TRBJ2-2,TGTGCCAGCAGTTTTACGGGGGGTATGACCGGGGAGCTGTTTTTT,CASSFTGGMTGELFF
TRBV12-3/TRBV12-4,NA,NA,TRBJ2-3,TGTGCCAGCAGTTATCTACTAGAGCCTAGCACAGATACGCAGTATTTT,CASSYLLEPSTDTQYF
TRBV4-2,few,NA,TRBJ2-7,TGTGCCAGCAGCCAAAGACTAGACTACGAGCAGTACTTC,CASSQRLDYEQYF
TRBV6-6,NA,NA,TRBJ2-3,TGTGCCAGCAGTGTTGGGCCGATAGACAATACGCAGTATTTT,CASSVGPIDNTQYF
TRBV20-1,NA,TRBD1,TRBJ2-1,TGCAGTGCTGGATACGGGACAGTTCCTTACAATGAGCAGTTCTTC,CSAGYGTVPYNEQFF
TRBV14,NA,TRBD1,TRBJ2-3,TGTGCCAGCAGCCGAATTAAGGACAGGGGGTATGGGGCAGATACGCAGTATTTT,CASSRIKDRGYGADTQYF
TRBV20-1,many,TRBD2,TRBJ2-2,TGCAGTGCGCATTCTGGGACTACCAACACCGGGGAGCTGTTTTTT,CSAHSGTTNTGELFF
TRBV7-9,few,NA,TRBJ2-1,TGTGCCAGCAGCCTTCCAGCCGCGGGACAGACTGACTACAATGAGCAGTTCTTC,CASSLPAAGQTDYNEQFF
TRBV29-1,few,TRBD1,TRBJ2-7,TGCAGCGTTGAAGCTCCCGGGACAGGGACCTACGAGCAGTACTTC,CSVEAPGTGTYEQYF
TRBV6-2/TRBV6-3,few,NA,TRBJ2-7,TGTGCCAGCAGTTACGGTAGTCTAGCGAGCGAGCAGTACTTC,CASSYGSLASEQYF
TRBV20-1,NA,NA,TRBJ1-1,TGCAGTGCTAGAGGGGGGGGAATGAACACTGAAGCTTTCTTT,CSARGGGMNTEAFF
TRBV7-2,many,TRBD1,TRBJ2-1,TGTGCCAGCAGATCCGGGACAGGGTATTACAATGAGCAGTTCTTC,CASRSGTGYYNEQFF
TRBV2,once,TRBD2,TRBJ2-1,TGTGCCAGCAGTGTTTGGCGGGGGGGGGGAAATGAGCAGTTCTTC,CASSVWRGGGNEQFF
TRBV27,few,TRBD2,TRBJ2-7,TGTGCCAGCAGCGGACTAGCGGGGGGAACCTACGAGCAGTACTTC,CASSGLAGGTYEQYF
TRBV7-8,few,NA,TRBJ2-7,TGTGCCAGCAGCTTGACAGCTGGGGGATACGAGCAGTACTTC,CASSLTAGGYEQYF
TRBV7-6,many,TRBD1,TRBJ2-1,TGTGCCAGCAGCTCGACCGACAGGGCTTCTGAGCAGTTCTTC,CASSSTDRASEQFF
TRBV2,NA,NA,TRBJ1-1,TGTGCCAGCAGGCAGGGTTCGGGCACTGAAGCTTTCTTT,CASRQGSGTEAFF
TRBV5-6,NA,NA,TRBJ1-1,TGTGCCAGCAGTCACGATGGGCAGGGTCCCCTCCTGAACACTGAAGCTTTCTTT,CASSHDGQGPLLNTEAFF
TRBV7-2,many,NA,TRBJ1-2,TGTGCCAGCAGCCCAGAGGGGGGTCCTAACTATGGCTACACCTTC,CASSPEGGPNYGYTF
TRBV5-6,NA,NA,TRBJ1-2,TGTGCCAGCGGGTTGGACATCTCTAGAGGCTACACCTTC,CASGLDISRGYTF
TRBV7-9,many,NA,TRBJ1-5,TGTGCCAGCAGCACAGAATTGGTCAATCAGCCCCAGCATTTT,CASSTELVNQPQHF
TRBV2,NA,TRBD1,TRBJ2-5,TGTGCCAGCACTAGGACAGGGGGTTTCCAAGAGACCCAGTACTTC,CASTRTGGFQETQYF
TRBV13,NA,NA,TRBJ2-7,TGTGCCAGCACCTCCAGGGACCTCTCCTACGAGCAGTACTTC,CASTSRDLSYEQYF
TRBV29-1,NA,NA,TRBJ2-2,TGCAGCGTTGTTTGGCAAAACACCGGGGAGCTGTTTTTT,CSVVWQNTGELFF
TRBV7-8,many,TRBD1,TRBJ2-7,TGTGCCAGCAGCTTAGCCCCGGGACAGGGGTCATGGGAGCAGTACTTC,CASSLAPGQGSWEQYF
TRBV6-6,NA,TRBD1,TRBJ1-5,TGTGCCAGCAGTTACCCCGGACAGGGAGGGCGGGCCCAGCATTTT,CASSYPGQGGRAQHF
TRBV14,many,NA,TRBJ1-3,TGTGCCAGCAGCCAAGGCCCCACAAACACCATATATTTT,CASSQGPTNTIYF
TRBV11-3,many,NA,TRBJ1-2,TGTGCCAGCAGCCTCGGGACCCACGTCTATGGCTACACCTTC,CASSLGTHVYGYTF
TRBV6-5,NA,TRBD1,TRBJ1-6,TGTGCCAGCAGTTACTCGGGACCAGGGGGAAATTCACCCCTCCACTTT,CASSYSGPGGNSPLHF
TRBV28,NA,NA,TRBJ2-1,TGTGCCAGCAGCCTCTGGGGGACGGGGCTCTACAATGAGCAGTTCTTC,CASSLWGTGLYNEQFF
TRBV27,many,NA,TRBJ1-1,TGTGCCAGCAGTTTGAACACAGGACTACTTGAAGCTTTCTTT,CASSLNTGLLEAFF
TRBV4-2,NA,TRBD2,TRBJ2-3,TGTGCCAGCAGCCAAGATCTTCTGGTGAGCGGGGGGGCGCGTGGCACAGATACGCAGTATTTT,CASSQDLLVSGGARGTDTQYF
TRBV5-4,NA,TRBD1,TRBJ2-1,TGTGCCAGCAAGAAAGAGACAGGGCCTTATAATGAGCAGTTCTTC,CASKKETGPYNEQFF
TRBV4-1,few,TRBD1,TRBJ1-2,TGCGCCAGCACTGGGGGGACAGGAGCCTCCTACACCTTC,CASTGGTGASYTF
TRBV29-1,NA,TRBD1,TRBJ1-1,TGCAGCGCCTTGGCCCCGGGACAGAAGGCCACTGAAGCTTTCTTT,CSALAPGQKATEAFF
TRBV14,NA,TRBD1,TRBJ2-3,TGTGCCAGCAGCCAAGAGGGGGGACAGGGCACAGATACGCAGTATTTT,CASSQEGGQGTDTQYF
TRBV5-4,few,NA,TRBJ1-1,TGTGCCAGCAGCTTAGCACAGGAGGACATGAACACTGAAGCTTTCTTT,CASSLAQEDMNTEAFF
TRBV7-9,few,TRBD2,TRBJ2-1,TGTGCCAGCAACCGCGGGAGGGAGCAGTTCTTC,CASNRGREQFF
TRBV4-1,NA,NA,TRBJ2-5,TGCGCCAGCAGCCACCGGGGGGGACAGGGCGTCGGTGGGGAGACCCAGTACTTC,CASSHRGGQGVGGETQYF
TRBV2,few,TRBD1,TRBJ2-7,TGTGCCAGCAGCACCAGAGGGACAGGAGATTCCTACGAGCAGTACTTC,CASSTRGTGDSYEQYF
TRBV29-1,NA,NA,TRBJ2-2,TGCAGCCTCGACCCTGGCACCGGGGAGCTGTTTTTT,CSLDPGTGELFF
TRBV15,few,NA,TRBJ2-6,TGTGCCACCAGCAGTGGAGCCCCCTCTGGGGCCAACGTCCTGACTTTC,CATSSGAPSGANVLTF
TRBV7-2,many,NA,TRBJ2-7,TGTGCCAGCAGCTTAGCGCTCTTTGTTAGCGGAGAGAAGGGAGGTGAGCAGTACTTC,CASSLALFVSGEKGGEQYF
TRBV2,many,NA,TRBJ2-7,TGTGCCAGCAGTGCCCTAGCGTATTACGAGCAGTACTTC,CASSALAYYEQYF
TRBV4-1,NA,TRBD1,TRBJ2-2,TGCGCCAGCAGCTTCGGACAGGGCGGCGCCGGGGAGCTGTTTTTT,CASSFGQGGAGELFF
TRBV5-5,few,NA,TRBJ1-5,TGTGCCAGCAGCTCCCACACGGGGCTCAATCAGCCCCAGCATTTT,CASSSHTGLNQPQHF
TRBV7-8,NA,NA,TRBJ2-3,TGTGCCAGCAGCTTGTCCCTCTCCAGCACAGATACGCAGTATTTT,CASSLSLSSTDTQYF